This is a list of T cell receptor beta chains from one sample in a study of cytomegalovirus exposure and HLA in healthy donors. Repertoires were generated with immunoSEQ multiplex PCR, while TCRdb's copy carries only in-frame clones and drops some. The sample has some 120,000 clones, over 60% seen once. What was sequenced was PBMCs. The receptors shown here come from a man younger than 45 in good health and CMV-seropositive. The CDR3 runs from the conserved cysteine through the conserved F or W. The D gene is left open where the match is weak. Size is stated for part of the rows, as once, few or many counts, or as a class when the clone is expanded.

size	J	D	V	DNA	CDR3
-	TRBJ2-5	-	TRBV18	TGTGCCAGCTCACTCCAACAGGGCGGGGAGACCCAGTACTTC	CASSLQQGGETQYF
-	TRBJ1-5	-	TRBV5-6	TGTGCCAGCAGCTTGGGTACAGGGCCATCGGCCCAGCATTTT	CASSLGTGPSAQHF
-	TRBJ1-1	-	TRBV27	TGTGCCAGCAGCCGAGCGGGGGAGGGCGGTGAAGCTTTCTTT	CASSRAGEGGEAFF
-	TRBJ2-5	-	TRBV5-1	TGCGCCAGCAGCTTAACAGGGAACCAAGAGACCCAGTACTTC	CASSLTGNQETQYF
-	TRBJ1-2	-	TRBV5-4	TGTGCCAGCAGCTTGCGGGCTAACTATGGCTACACCTTC	CASSLRANYGYTF
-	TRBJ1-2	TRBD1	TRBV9	TGTGCCAGCAGCGTAGAAAGGGACAGACCCAACTATGGCTACACCTTC	CASSVERDRPNYGYTF
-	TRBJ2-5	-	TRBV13	TGTGCCAGCAGCTCGGGACTGAACTGGGTCCAACAAGAGACCCAGTACTTC	CASSSGLNWVQQETQYF
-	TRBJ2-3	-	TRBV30	TGTGCCTGGAGCTTAGGGGAAGATACGCAGTATTTT	CAWSLGEDTQYF
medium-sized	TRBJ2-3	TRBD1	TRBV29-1	TGCAGCGTTGGGCAGGGGGCCAAATCCCAGTATTTT	CSVGQGAKSQYF
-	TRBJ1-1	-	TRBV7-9	TGTGCCAGCAGCTTTCAGGATCGGACTGAAGCTTTCTTT	CASSFQDRTEAFF
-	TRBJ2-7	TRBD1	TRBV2	TGTGCCAGCAGTGGGACAGGGGCGTACGAGCAGTACTTC	CASSGTGAYEQYF
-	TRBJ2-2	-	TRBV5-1	TGCGCCAGCAGCTTGGCCGCCGGGGACACCGGGGAGCTGTTTTTT	CASSLAAGDTGELFF
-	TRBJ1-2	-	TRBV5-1	TGCGCCAGCAGGGAGGCGGACGGTTATGGCTACACCTTC	CASREADGYGYTF
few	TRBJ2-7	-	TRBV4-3	TGCGCCAGCAGCCAAGACTTAGCCGCGGCCTACGAGCAGTACTTC	CASSQDLAAAYEQYF
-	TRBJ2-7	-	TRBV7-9	TGTGCCAGCAGCAACCGCAGGGACACCTCCTACGAGCAGTACTTC	CASSNRRDTSYEQYF
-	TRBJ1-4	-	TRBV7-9	TGTGCCAGCGACGACGGACAGCTTAATGAAAAACTGTTTTTT	CASDDGQLNEKLFF
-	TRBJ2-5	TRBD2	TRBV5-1	TGCGCCAGTCCGACTAGCGGGGCCCAAGAGACCCAGTACTTC	CASPTSGAQETQYF
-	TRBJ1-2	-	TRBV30	TGTGCCTGGGAATCCGGGACAAGCTATGGCTACACCTTC	CAWESGTSYGYTF
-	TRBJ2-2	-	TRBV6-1	TGTGCCGGGGGGACAGTGAGAGGGGGGGAGCTGTTTTTT	CAGGTVRGGELFF
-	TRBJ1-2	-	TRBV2	TGTGCCAGCAGGCCCAGCGTGAATGGCTACACCTTC	CASRPSVNGYTF
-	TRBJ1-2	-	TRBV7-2	TGTGCCAGCAGCTTAGGACCGGGGGTGACCTATGGCTACACCTTC	CASSLGPGVTYGYTF
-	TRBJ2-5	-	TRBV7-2	TGTGCCAGCAGCTTAGTACGGGAGACCCAGTACTTC	CASSLVRETQYF
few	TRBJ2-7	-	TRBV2	TGTGCCAGCAACTACCCCTCCTACGAGCAGTACTTC	CASNYPSYEQYF
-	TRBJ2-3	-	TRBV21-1	TGTGCCAGCAGCAAAGAGGCTAGCGGGGGTAAGAGCGATACGCAGTATTTT	CASSKEASGGKSDTQYF
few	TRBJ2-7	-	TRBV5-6	TGTGCCAGCAGCCCGGGGGACGCCAGCTCCTACGAGCAGTACTTC	CASSPGDASSYEQYF
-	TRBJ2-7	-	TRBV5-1	TGCGCCAGCAACCGGGACACGATCTCCTACGAGCAGTACTTC	CASNRDTISYEQYF
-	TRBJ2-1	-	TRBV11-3	TGTGCCAGCAGCTTTGGTGCAGCGAACAATGAGCAGTTCTTC	CASSFGAANNEQFF
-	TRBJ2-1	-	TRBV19	TGTGCCAGTAGTATGGGACGGGGGTTCTACAATGAGCAGTTCTTC	CASSMGRGFYNEQFF
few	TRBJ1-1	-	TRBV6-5	TGTGCCAGCAGAAAAGGGGGTCTCACTGAAGCTTTCTTT	CASRKGGLTEAFF
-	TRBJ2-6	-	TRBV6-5	TGTGCCAGCAGTGGGCTCTCTGGGGCCAACGTCCTGACTTTC	CASSGLSGANVLTF
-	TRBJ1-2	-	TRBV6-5	TGTGCCAGCAGTGCCCCGGGGGGAGGGGTCGGTCCCTTC	CASSAPGGGVGPF
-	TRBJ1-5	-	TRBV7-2	TGTGCCAGCACCCCGCCGGGGGGCATAATTCAGCCCCAGCATTTT	CASTPPGGIIQPQHF
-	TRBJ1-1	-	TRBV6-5	TGTGCCAGCAGTTACTCAATACTGGAACGGGACACTGAAGCTTTCTTT	CASSYSILERDTEAFF